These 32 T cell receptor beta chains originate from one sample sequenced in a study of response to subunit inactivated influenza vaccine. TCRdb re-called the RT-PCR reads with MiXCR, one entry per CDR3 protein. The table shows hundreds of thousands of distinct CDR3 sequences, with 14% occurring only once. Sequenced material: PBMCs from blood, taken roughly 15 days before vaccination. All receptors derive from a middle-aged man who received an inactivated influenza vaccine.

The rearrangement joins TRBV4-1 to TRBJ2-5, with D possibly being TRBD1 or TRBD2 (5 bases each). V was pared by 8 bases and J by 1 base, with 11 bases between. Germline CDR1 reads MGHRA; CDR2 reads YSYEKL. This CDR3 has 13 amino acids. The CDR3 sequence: CASGPGTQETQYF. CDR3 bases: TGCGCCAGCGGACCCGGGACCCAAGAGACCCAGTACTTC.

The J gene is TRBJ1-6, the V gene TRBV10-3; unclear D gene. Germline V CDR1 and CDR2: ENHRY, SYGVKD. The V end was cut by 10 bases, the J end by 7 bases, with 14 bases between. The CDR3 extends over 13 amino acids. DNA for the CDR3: TGTGCCACAGGACCGGGAGAAAATTCACCCCTCCACTTT. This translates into CATGPGENSPLHF.

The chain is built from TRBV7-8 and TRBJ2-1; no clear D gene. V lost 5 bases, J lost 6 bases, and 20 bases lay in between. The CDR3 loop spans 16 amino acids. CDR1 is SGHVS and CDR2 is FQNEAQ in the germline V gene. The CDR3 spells CASSPTGSPVGNEQFF. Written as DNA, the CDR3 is TGTGCCAGCAGCCCGACCGGCTCCCCAGTGGGCAATGAGCAGTTCTTC.

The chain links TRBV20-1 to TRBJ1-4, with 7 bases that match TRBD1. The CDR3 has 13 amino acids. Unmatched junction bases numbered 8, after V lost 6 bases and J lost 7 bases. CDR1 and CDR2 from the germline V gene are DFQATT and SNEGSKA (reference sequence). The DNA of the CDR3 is TGCAGTGCATTGTCTAGGGGGCGTGAAAAACTGTTTTTT. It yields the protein CSALSRGREKLFF.

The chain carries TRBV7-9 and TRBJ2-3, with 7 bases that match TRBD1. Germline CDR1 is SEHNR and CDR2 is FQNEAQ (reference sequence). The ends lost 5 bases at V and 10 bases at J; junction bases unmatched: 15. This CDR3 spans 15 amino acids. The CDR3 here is CASSPGRDSLMAQYF. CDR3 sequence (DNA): TGTGCCAGCAGCCCAGGACGGGACAGTTTAATGGCGCAGTATTTT.

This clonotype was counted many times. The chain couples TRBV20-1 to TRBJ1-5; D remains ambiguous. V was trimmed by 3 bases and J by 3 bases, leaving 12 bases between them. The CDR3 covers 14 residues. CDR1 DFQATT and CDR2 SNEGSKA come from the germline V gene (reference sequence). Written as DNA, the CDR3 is TGCAGTGCTAGTGGTGGGCAGATCAATCAGCCCCAGCATTTT. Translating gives CSASGGQINQPQHF.

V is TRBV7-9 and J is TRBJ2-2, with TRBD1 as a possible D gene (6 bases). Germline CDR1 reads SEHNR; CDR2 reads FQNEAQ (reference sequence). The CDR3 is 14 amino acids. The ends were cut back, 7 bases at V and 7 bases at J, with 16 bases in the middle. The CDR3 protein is CASTQVQGYGELFF. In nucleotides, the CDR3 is TGTGCCAGCACACAAGTACAGGGATACGGGGAGCTGTTTTTT.

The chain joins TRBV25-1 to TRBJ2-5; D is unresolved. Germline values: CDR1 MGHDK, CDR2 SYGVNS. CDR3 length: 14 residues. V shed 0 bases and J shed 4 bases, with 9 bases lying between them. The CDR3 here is CASSEYSDAETQYF. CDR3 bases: TGTGCCAGCAGTGAATATTCAGATGCAGAGACCCAGTACTTC.

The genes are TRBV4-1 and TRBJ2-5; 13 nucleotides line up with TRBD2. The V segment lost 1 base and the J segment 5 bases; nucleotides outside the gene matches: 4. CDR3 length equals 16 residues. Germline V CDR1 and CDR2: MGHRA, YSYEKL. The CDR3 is CASSQGTSGSKETQYF. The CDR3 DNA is TGCGCCAGCAGCCAAGGGACTAGCGGGAGTAAGGAGACCCAGTACTTC.

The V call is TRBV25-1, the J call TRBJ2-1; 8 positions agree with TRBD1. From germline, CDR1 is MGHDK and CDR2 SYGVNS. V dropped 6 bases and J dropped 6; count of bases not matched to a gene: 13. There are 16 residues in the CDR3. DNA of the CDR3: TGTGCCAGCAGCGGCCCGGGGACAGGATTGTCCAATGAGCAGTTCTTC. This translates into CASSGPGTGLSNEQFF.

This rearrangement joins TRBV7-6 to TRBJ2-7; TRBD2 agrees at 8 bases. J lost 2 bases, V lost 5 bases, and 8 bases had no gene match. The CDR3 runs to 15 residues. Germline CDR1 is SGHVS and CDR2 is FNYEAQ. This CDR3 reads CASSLQGLGPYEQYF. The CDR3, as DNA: TGTGCCAGCAGCCTCCAGGGACTAGGACCCTACGAGCAGTACTTC.

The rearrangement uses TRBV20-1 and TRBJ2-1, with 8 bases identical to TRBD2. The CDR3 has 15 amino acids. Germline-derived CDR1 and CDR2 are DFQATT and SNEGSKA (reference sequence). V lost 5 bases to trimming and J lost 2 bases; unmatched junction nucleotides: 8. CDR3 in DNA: TGCAGTGCTCCTAGACTAGCGCAGGCCTACAATGAGCAGTTCTTC. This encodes CSAPRLAQAYNEQFF.

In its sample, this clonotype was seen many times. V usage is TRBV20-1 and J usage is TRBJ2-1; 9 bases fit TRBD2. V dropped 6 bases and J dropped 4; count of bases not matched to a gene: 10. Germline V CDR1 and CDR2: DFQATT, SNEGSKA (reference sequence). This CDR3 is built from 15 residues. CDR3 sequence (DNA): TGCAGTGCCCCGGAGGTTAGCGGGAGTTACAATGAGCAGTTCTTC. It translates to CSAPEVSGSYNEQFF.

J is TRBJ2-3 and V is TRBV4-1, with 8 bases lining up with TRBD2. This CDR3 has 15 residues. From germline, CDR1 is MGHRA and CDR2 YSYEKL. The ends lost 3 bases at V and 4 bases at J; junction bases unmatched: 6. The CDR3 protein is CASSQTSVTPDTQYF. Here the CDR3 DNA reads TGCGCCAGCAGCCAGACTAGCGTGACGCCAGATACGCAGTATTTT.

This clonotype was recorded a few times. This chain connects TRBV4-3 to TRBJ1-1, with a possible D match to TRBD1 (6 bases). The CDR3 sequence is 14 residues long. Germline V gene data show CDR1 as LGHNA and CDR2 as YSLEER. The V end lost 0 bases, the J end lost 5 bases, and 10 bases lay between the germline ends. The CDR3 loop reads CASSQEPRGTEAFF. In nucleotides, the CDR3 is TGCGCCAGCAGCCAAGAACCAAGGGGGACTGAAGCTTTCTTT.

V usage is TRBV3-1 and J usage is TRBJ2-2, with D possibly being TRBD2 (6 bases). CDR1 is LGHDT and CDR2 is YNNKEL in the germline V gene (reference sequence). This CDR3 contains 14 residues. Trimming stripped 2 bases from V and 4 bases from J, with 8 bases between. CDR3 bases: TGTGCCAGCAGCCAAACGCGGGGCACCGGGGAGCTGTTTTTT. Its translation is CASSQTRGTGELFF.

The DNA of the CDR3 is TGTGCCAGCAGCTTAGACTGGACTGAGCAGTTCTTC. Translating gives CASSLDWTEQFF. V usage is TRBV7-2 and J usage is TRBJ2-1; no definite D call. The germline V gene encodes CDR1 SGHTA and CDR2 FQGNSA. V lost 1 base and J 9 bases, leaving 7 bases between the germline ends. This CDR3 is 12 amino acids long.

This CDR3 reads CASSSLGTASYEQYF. The CDR3 coding sequence is TGTGCCAGCAGCTCTCTCGGGACAGCTTCCTACGAGCAGTACTTC. V gene TRBV12-3 or TRBV12-4 combines with J gene TRBJ2-7; 7 nucleotides align to TRBD1. V lost 6 bases to trimming and J lost 1 base; unmatched junction nucleotides: 9. CDR3 length equals 15 residues.

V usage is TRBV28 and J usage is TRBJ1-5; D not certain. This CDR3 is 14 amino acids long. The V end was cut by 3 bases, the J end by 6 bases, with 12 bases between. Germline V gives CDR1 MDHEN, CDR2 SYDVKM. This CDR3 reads CASSLALGFQPQHF. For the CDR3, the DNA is TGTGCCAGCAGTTTGGCGTTGGGGTTTCAGCCCCAGCATTTT. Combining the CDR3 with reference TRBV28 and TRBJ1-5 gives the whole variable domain DVKVTQSSRYLVKRTGEKVFLECVQDMDHENMFWYRQDPGLGLRLIYFSYDVKMKEKGDIPEGYSVSREKKERFSLILESASTNQTSMYLCASSLALGFQPQHFGDGTRLSIL.

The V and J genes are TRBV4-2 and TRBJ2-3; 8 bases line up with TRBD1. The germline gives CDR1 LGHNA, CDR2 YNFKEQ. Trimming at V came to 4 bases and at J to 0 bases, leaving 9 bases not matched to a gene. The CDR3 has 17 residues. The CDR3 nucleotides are TGTGCCAGCAGCCCCCTGGACAGGGCCACTAGCACAGATACGCAGTATTTT. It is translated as CASSPLDRATSTDTQYF.

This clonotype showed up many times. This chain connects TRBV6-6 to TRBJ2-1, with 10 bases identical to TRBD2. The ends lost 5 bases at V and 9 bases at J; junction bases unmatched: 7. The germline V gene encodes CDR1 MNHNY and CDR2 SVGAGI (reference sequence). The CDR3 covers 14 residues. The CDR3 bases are TGTGCCAGCAGTCAGCGGGAGGGGGTTAGTGAGCAGTTCTTC. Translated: CASSQREGVSEQFF.

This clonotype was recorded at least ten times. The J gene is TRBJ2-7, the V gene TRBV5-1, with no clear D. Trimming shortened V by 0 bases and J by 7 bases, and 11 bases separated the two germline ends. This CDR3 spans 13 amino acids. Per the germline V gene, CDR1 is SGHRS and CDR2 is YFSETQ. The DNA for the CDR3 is TGCGCCAGCAGCTTGGGGACCGCTGGGGAGCAGTACTTC. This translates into CASSLGTAGEQYF.

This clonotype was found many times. The CDR3 nucleotides are TGCAGTGCTAGAGGCCGGGCCCTCGCGACCCAGTACTTC. It translates to CSARGRALATQYF. The chain is built from TRBV20-1 and TRBJ2-5, with D unresolved. The CDR3 contains 13 residues. Looked up from germline, CDR1 is DFQATT and CDR2 is SNEGSKA (reference sequence). The V end was cut by 1 base, the J end by 7 bases, with 13 bases between.

CDR3 sequence (DNA): TGTGCCAGCAGCTTTGTCGGGACTGGGGCCAACGTCCTGACTTTC. Amino acid sequence: CASSFVGTGANVLTF. The chain combines TRBV5-6 with TRBJ2-6; a possible D gene is TRBD2 (5 bases). Trimming stripped 2 bases from V and 2 bases from J, with 8 bases between. CDR3 length: 15 amino acids. Germline V lookup: CDR1 SGHDT, CDR2 YYEEEE. The variable domain in full, completed from reference TRBV5-6 and TRBJ2-6, reads DAGVTQSPTHLIKTRGQQVTLRCSPKSGHDTVSWYQQALGQGPQFIFQYYEEEERQRGNFPDRFSGHQFPNYSSELNVNALLLGDSALYLCASSFVGTGANVLTFGAGSRLTVL.

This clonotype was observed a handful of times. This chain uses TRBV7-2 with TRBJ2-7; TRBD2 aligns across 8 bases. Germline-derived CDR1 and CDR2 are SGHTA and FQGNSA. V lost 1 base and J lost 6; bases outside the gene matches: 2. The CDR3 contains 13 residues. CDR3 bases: TGTGCCAGCAGCTTAGGACTAGCGCGCGAGCAGTACTTC. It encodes CASSLGLAREQYF.

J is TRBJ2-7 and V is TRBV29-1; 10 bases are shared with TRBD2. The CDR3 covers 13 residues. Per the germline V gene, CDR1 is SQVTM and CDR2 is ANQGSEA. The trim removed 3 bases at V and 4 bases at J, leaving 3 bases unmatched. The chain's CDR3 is CSVEERGGYEQYF. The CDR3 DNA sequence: TGCAGCGTTGAGGAGCGGGGGGGTTACGAGCAGTACTTC.

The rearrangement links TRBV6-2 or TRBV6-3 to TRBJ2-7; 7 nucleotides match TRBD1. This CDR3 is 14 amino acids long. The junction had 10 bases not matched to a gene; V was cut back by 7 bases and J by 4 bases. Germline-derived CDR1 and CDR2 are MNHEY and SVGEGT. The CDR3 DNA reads TGTGCCAGCAAAAGGGGGCAGGGGGAATACGAGCAGTACTTC. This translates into CASKRGQGEYEQYF.

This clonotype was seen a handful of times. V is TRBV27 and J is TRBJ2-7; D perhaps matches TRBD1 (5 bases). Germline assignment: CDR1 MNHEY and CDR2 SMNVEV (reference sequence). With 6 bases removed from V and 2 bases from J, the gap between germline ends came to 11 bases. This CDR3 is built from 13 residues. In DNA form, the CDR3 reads TGTGCCAGCAGGCCCCAGACAGCCTACGAGCAGTACTTC. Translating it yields CASRPQTAYEQYF.

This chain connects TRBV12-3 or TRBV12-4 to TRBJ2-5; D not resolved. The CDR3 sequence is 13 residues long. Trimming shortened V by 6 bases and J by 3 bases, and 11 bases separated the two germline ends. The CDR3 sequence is CASSTHLEETQYF. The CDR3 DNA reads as TGTGCCAGCAGCACACACCTGGAAGAGACCCAGTACTTC.

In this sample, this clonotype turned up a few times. The DNA of the CDR3 is TGTGCCAGCAGTTTCGGCAGATACAACTATGGCTACACCTTC. Translation: CASSFGRYNYGYTF. The rearrangement links TRBV12-3 or TRBV12-4 to TRBJ1-2; D gene unclear. The CDR3 covers 14 residues. Trimming removed 3 bases at V and 2 bases at J, with 10 bases between.

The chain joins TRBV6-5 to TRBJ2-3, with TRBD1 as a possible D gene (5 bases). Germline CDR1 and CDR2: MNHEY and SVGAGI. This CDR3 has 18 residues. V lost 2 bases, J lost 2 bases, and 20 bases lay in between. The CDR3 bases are TGTGCCAGCAGTTACCCAATCGGAGAGGCAGGGTCCACAGATACGCAGTATTTT. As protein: CASSYPIGEAGSTDTQYF.

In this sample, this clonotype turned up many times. CDR3 sequence reads: CASSYSLLGGHSNQPQHF. DNA of the CDR3: TGTGCCAGCAGTTACTCCTTACTGGGTGGCCATAGCAATCAGCCCCAGCATTTT. This chain uses TRBV6-5 with TRBJ1-5; D uncertain. V gave up 0 bases and J gave up 0 bases, with 15 bases separating them. Germline V gene lookup returns CDR1 MNHEY and CDR2 SVGAGI. The CDR3 extends over 18 amino acids.